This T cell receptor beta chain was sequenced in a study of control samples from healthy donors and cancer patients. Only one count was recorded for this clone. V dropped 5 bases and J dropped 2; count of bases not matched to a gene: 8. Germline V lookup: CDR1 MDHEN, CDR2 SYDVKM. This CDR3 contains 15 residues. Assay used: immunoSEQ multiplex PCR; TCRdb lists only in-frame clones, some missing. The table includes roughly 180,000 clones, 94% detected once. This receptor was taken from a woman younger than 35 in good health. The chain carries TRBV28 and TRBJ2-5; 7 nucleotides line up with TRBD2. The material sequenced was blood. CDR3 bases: TGTGCCAGCAGTCCGGGAGGATCGGGACAAGAGACCCAGTACTTC. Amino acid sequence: CASSPGGSGQETQYF. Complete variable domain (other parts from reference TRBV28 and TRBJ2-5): DVKVTQSSRYLVKRTGEKVFLECVQDMDHENMFWYRQDPGLGLRLIYFSYDVKMKEKGDIPEGYSVSREKKERFSLILESASTNQTSMYLCASSPGGSGQETQYFGPGTRLLVL.